This record covers a single T cell receptor (beta chain). Its target antigen remains unknown. No much larger clone exists at a distance of one base, and base qualities are not known. The data belong to a study of blood T cell repertoires in COVID-19 (dated by TCRdb to the early 2020s). Describing the broader study: Samples covering the acute and convalescent phases of COVID-19 were provided by collaborators in the United States, Italy and Spain. The material from the prospective study consisted of cDNA or gDNA derived from T cells, B-cell-depleted T cells, or PBMCs. Subjects who had been exposed to COVID-19, were actively infected with it, or had recovered from it provided the deeply sampled blood TCRbeta repertoires that made up the dataset. A freely available public database, intended as a resource for researchers studying the immune response to SARS-CoV-2, is where the repertoires were released. Samples were obtained from the ongoing ImmuneRACE study (first 160 participants) and from some 1,200 subjects provided by 6 global collaborators. Nearly every sample came with metadata listing a de-identified subject ID, COVID-19 status, age in years and sex. Where available, HLA class I and class II types were obtained from metadata supplied by the sample provider rather than from assay-based typing. On the study overall, not on this receptor specifically: The quantity of clinical and demographic metadata differed by source and by participant and was supplied without curation.

TCRbeta CDR3 regions were amplified from genomic DNA using the immunoSEQ Assay, a bias-controlled multiplex PCR. In the paper's pipeline: The number of nucleated cells in each sample was estimated by amplification of reference gene primers within the assay. To quantify the absolute abundance of each unique TCRbeta CDR3 rearrangement, sequence reads were collapsed and filtered. For each sample, productive Simpson clonality was calculated as the square root of Simpson's diversity index across productive rearrangements. As stored in TCRdb, this immuneACCESS dataset retains in-frame rearrangements with V and J assigned. A fraction of the clones does not appear; measured against another copy, unresolved V genes explain less than half of the discrepancy, and the remainder lacks a known reason. V and J calls and clone size are given by that table; D and trimming were obtained from the DNA. In this sample the table shows about 140,000 clones, about nine tenths of which occur a single time. In total, the top ten clones hold over 2% of the sample.

One collaborating source in Seattle enrolled patients during active infection and followed them longitudinally through the course of disease. Collaborating institutions collected whole blood in K2EDTA tubes following their own protocols. Collaborator samples were shipped for TCRbeta analysis as frozen whole blood, isolated PBMCs, or DNA extracted from either sample type. The junction carries 14 bases between V and J, which are trimmed by 0 bases and 3 bases respectively. The CDR3 holds 16 amino acids from the cysteine to the phenylalanine. This entry keeps only the CDR3 DNA: 48 bases, framed from base 1. The germline V gene (reference sequence) sets CDR1 to SGHNT and CDR2 to YYREEE.

What was sequenced was peripheral blood. This receptor was obtained from a human donor with COVID-19, enrolled during active disease. The donor label of this sample is uncertain. Recombination linked TRBV5-4 to TRBJ2-3, with the D gene not clear enough to name. The DNA is as follows: TGTGCCAGCAGCTTGGCTAGGCTAGTTGGGACAGATACGCAGTATTTT. Its protein is CASSLARLVGTDTQYF. The entire variable domain, with the stretches around the CDR3 drawn from the reference TRBV5-4 and TRBJ2-3 proteins, is ETGVTQSPTHLIKTRGQQVTLRCSSQSGHNTVSWYQQALGQGPQFIFQYYREEENGRGNFPPRFSGLQFPNYSSELNVNALELDDSALYLCASSLARLVGTDTQYFGPGTRLTVL.